The next 27 T cell receptor beta chains were all read from a single sample in a study of identical twins. One entry per CDR3 protein results from TCRdb running MiXCR on the 5' RACE reads. Here the sample spans roughly 290,000 distinct CDR3 sequences, around 8.8% being singletons. The data were also submitted as part of a second study, on yellow fever vaccine responses in identical twins.

The sequenced sample consisted of memory (CD45RO+) T cells sorted from blood. The receptors here all came from a woman younger than 35 in good health.

This clonotype was observed at least ten times. The rearrangement joins TRBV12-3 or TRBV12-4 to TRBJ1-3, with TRBD1 identical over 10 bases. The V segment lost 10 bases and the J segment 4 bases; nucleotides outside the gene matches: 22. This CDR3 has 19 amino acids. The DNA of the CDR3 is TGTGCCACCAATAAATATGGGACAGGGGCAACTTTGGGAGGAAACACCATATATTTT. Protein product: CATNKYGTGATLGGNTIYF.

This clonotype was seen repeatedly, ten times or more. The V call is TRBV7-8, the J call TRBJ2-7; D might be TRBD1 (5 bases). Germline values: CDR1 SGHVS, CDR2 FQNEAQ. The CDR3 is 12 residues long. Between the trimmed V and J ends, which lost 5 bases and 4 bases, there was a span of 9 bases. The CDR3 sequence is CASSPKGYEQYV. The CDR3 region has the DNA TGTGCCAGCAGCCCGAAGGGGTACGAGCAGTACGTC.

This clonotype was observed a few times. V and J are TRBV20-1 and TRBJ2-6; D gene ambiguous. The germline gives CDR1 DFQATT, CDR2 SNEGSKA (reference sequence). The CDR3 has 17 amino acids. V lost 3 bases and J 0 bases, leaving 15 bases between the germline ends. The CDR3 coding sequence is TGCAGTGCTAGCGGCAGGCAGGTTCACTCTGGGGCCAACGTCCTGACTTTC. Protein: CSASGRQVHSGANVLTF.

This clonotype was seen at least ten times. The chain couples TRBV5-1 to TRBJ2-5, with TRBD1 as a possible D gene (6 bases). The V gene's germline CDR1 is SGHRS and CDR2 YFSETQ. Trimming cost V 5 bases and J 5 bases, with 16 bases left between them. This CDR3 contains 14 residues. Here the CDR3 reads CASRPPGQSETQYF. The DNA of the CDR3 is TGCGCCAGCAGACCCCCGGGACAATCGGAGACCCAGTACTTC.

This clonotype was observed many times. V gene TRBV20-1 combines with J gene TRBJ2-7; the D gene is possibly TRBD2 (6 bases). CDR3 length equals 12 residues. Looked up from germline, CDR1 is DFQATT and CDR2 is SNEGSKA (reference sequence). V lost 4 bases, J lost 7 bases, and 14 bases lay in between. CDR3 nucleotide sequence: TGCAGTGCTATGGGGGAGGCAAGGGAGCAGTACGTC. It is translated as CSAMGEAREQYV.

This clonotype was seen at least ten times. The J gene is TRBJ1-2, the V gene TRBV24-1; D may be TRBD1 (5 bases). Per germline, CDR1 KGHDR and CDR2 SFDVKD. The CDR3 covers 14 residues. V lost 6 bases and J 2 bases, leaving 12 bases between the germline ends. The CDR3 loop reads CATSKAGINYGYTF. The CDR3 DNA sequence: TGTGCCACCAGTAAGGCAGGGATCAACTATGGCTACACCTTC.

The chain recombines TRBV5-4 with TRBJ2-2; 12 bases align to TRBD2. Germline-derived CDR1 and CDR2 are SGHNT and YYREEE (reference sequence). Trimming took 4 bases from V and 4 from J; bases not matched to a gene: 5. The CDR3 contains 16 residues. The CDR3 nucleotides are TGTGCCAGCAGCGTGGGACTAGCGGGTCCCACCGGGGAGCTGTTTTTT. Translated, it gives CASSVGLAGPTGELFF.

The chain has TRBV4-2 and TRBJ1-2, with 9 bases aligning to TRBD1. The germline gives CDR1 LGHNA, CDR2 YNFKEQ. J lost 1 base, V lost 4 bases, and 4 bases had no gene match. The CDR3 runs to 15 residues. The CDR3 spells CASSPRDRDNYGYTF. CDR3 bases: TGTGCCAGCAGCCCCCGGGACAGGGATAACTATGGCTACACCTTC.

This chain connects TRBV18 to TRBJ2-3; unclear D gene. The germline gives CDR1 KGHSH, CDR2 LQKENI. There are 15 residues in the CDR3. With 0 bases removed from V and 0 bases from J, the gap between germline ends came to 7 bases. In DNA form, the CDR3 reads TGTGCCAGCTCACCACCACGAAAAAGCACAGATACGCAGTATTTT. The encoded protein is CASSPPRKSTDTQYF.

This clonotype was seen only a few times. The rearrangement links TRBV2 to TRBJ1-1, with no clear D. There are 13 residues in the CDR3. V lost 8 bases to trimming and J lost 2 bases, with 12 bases between them. Germline V gene sequence: CDR1 SNHLY, CDR2 FYNNEI. CDR3 amino acids: CASHKFQNTEAFF. Here the CDR3 DNA reads TGTGCCAGCCACAAATTCCAAAACACTGAAGCTTTCTTT.

V is TRBV11-2 and J is TRBJ2-5; D gene ambiguous. V was clipped by 1 base and J by 1 base, with 10 bases between them. CDR3 length equals 15 residues. Germline V lookup: CDR1 SGHAT, CDR2 FQNNGV. CDR3 amino acids: CASSLGVGVQETQYF. CDR3 coding DNA: TGTGCCAGCAGCTTAGGGGTCGGTGTCCAAGAGACCCAGTACTTC.

Many counts were recorded for this clonotype. The rearrangement joins TRBV7-6 to TRBJ2-1; TRBD1 matches 9 bases. Losses at the gene ends were 5 bases for V and 4 bases for J; bases not matched to a gene: 6. Germline loops: CDR1 SGHVS, CDR2 FNYEAQ. This CDR3 contains 15 residues. The CDR3 reads CASSVTGGKYNEQFF. The CDR3 DNA reads as TGTGCCAGCAGCGTGACAGGGGGAAAATACAATGAGCAGTTCTTC. The full variable domain, in which reference TRBV7-6 and TRBJ2-1 provide the parts outside the CDR3, is GAGVSQSPRYKVTKRGQDVALRCDPISGHVSLYWYRQALGQGPEFLTYFNYEAQQDKSGLPNDRFSAERPEGSISTLTIQRTEQRDSAMYRCASSVTGGKYNEQFFGPGTRLTVL.

This clonotype was detected only a few times. The V call is TRBV11-2, the J call TRBJ1-3, with a possible D match to TRBD1 (6 bases). V was cut by 1 base and J by 8 bases, with 12 bases left in between. CDR1 and CDR2 from the germline V gene are SGHAT and FQNNGV. The CDR3 loop spans 14 amino acids. The CDR3 bases are TGTGCCAGCAGCTTAGGGGACACCATATACACCATATATTTT. This codes for CASSLGDTIYTIYF.

The chain has TRBV6-1 and TRBJ2-7, with 9 bases matching TRBD1. Germline V gene sequence: CDR1 MNHNS, CDR2 SASEGT. This CDR3 is 15 amino acids long. Unmatched junction bases numbered 11, after V lost 7 bases and J lost 4 bases. The DNA of the CDR3 is TGTGCCAGCAATAGGGGGACAGGGAATATGTACGAGCAGTACGTC. Encoded protein: CASNRGTGNMYEQYV.

This chain links TRBV7-9 with TRBJ1-2; no clear D gene. The germline V gene encodes CDR1 SEHNR and CDR2 FQNEAQ (reference sequence). The V and J ends lost 0 bases and 2 bases respectively, with 10 bases between them. This CDR3 spans 15 amino acids. The CDR3 DNA reads TGTGCCAGCAGCTTAGCCGCGACGGAGAACTATGGCTACACCTTC. As protein: CASSLAATENYGYTF.

This clonotype was counted at least ten times. The V call is TRBV6-1, the J call TRBJ2-5, with D possibly TRBD2 on 5 matching bases. The germline V gene encodes CDR1 MNHNS and CDR2 SASEGT. The CDR3 sequence is 14 residues long. Trimming left V 5 bases short and J 5 bases short, with 15 bases between. The CDR3 DNA sequence: TGTGCCAGCAGTAGATCGACGGGAACGGAGACCCAGTACTTC. This codes for CASSRSTGTETQYF.

The chain links TRBV11-1 to TRBJ2-5, with 10 bases aligning to TRBD2. CDR3 length equals 18 residues. The junction had 9 bases not matched to a gene; V was cut back by 2 bases and J by 0 bases. Per germline, CDR1 SGHAT and CDR2 FQDESV (reference sequence). The CDR3 reads CASSLIIAGGTHQETQYF. The CDR3 region has the DNA TGTGCCAGCAGCTTAATAATAGCGGGGGGAACTCACCAAGAGACCCAGTACTTC.

This clonotype has a count of ten or more. V and J are TRBV20-1 and TRBJ2-2; 12 bases match TRBD1. This CDR3 spans 14 amino acids. Germline values: CDR1 DFQATT, CDR2 SNEGSKA (reference sequence). V trimming: 3 bases; J trimming: 4 bases; junction bases outside the gene matches: 0. In DNA form, the CDR3 reads TGCAGTGCTAGGGGACAGGGGGCCACCGGGGAGCTGTTTTTT. Protein product: CSARGQGATGELFF.

The J gene is TRBJ2-3, the V gene TRBV11-2, with D unclear. The CDR3 is 15 residues long. Germline assignment: CDR1 SGHAT and CDR2 FQNNGV. Trimming took off 0 bases at V and 0 bases at J, with 7 bases between the two ends. CDR3 in DNA: TGTGCCAGCAGCTTAGACGGCGTTAGCACAGATACGCAGTATTTT. This encodes CASSLDGVSTDTQYF. The full variable domain, rest sourced from reference TRBV11-2 and TRBJ2-3, is EAGVAQSPRYKIIEKRQSVAFWCNPISGHATLYWYQQILGQGPKLLIQFQNNGVVDDSQLPKDRFSAERLKGVDSTLKIQPAKLEDSAVYLCASSLDGVSTDTQYFGPGTRLTVL.

This clonotype has just a few counts. V usage is TRBV6-5 and J usage is TRBJ2-1; 10 nucleotides match TRBD1. Germline V lookup: CDR1 MNHEY, CDR2 SVGAGI. The trim removed 2 bases at V and 5 bases at J, leaving 12 bases unmatched. The CDR3 runs to 18 residues. The CDR3 sequence: CASSYLWTRDRGNNEQFF. CDR3 DNA sequence: TGTGCCAGCAGTTACCTCTGGACGCGGGACAGGGGTAACAATGAGCAGTTCTTC.

V gene TRBV6-5 combines with J gene TRBJ2-1; TRBD1 agrees at 9 bases. This CDR3 spans 15 amino acids. V shed 2 bases and J 3 bases; nucleotides not matched to a gene: 2. The germline V gene has CDR1 MNHEY and CDR2 SVGAGI. The CDR3 loop is CASSYKDRGYNEQFF. For the CDR3, the DNA is TGTGCCAGCAGTTACAAGGACAGGGGCTACAATGAGCAGTTCTTC.

This clonotype has a handful of counts. The chain has TRBV7-9 and TRBJ1-1; 7 nucleotides align to TRBD1. Germline assignment: CDR1 SEHNR and CDR2 FQNEAQ (reference sequence). The CDR3 covers 15 residues. Trimming removed 1 base from V and 4 bases from J; junction bases left unmatched: 6. The CDR3 DNA reads TGTGCCAGCAGCTTAGGGAACAGGGGCAGCACTGAAGCTTTCTTT. This gives the protein CASSLGNRGSTEAFF.

V is TRBV18 and J is TRBJ2-7, with 8 bases identical to TRBD2. The CDR3 contains 14 residues. V trimming: 6 bases; J trimming: 2 bases; junction bases outside the gene matches: 6. The germline V gene encodes CDR1 KGHSH and CDR2 LQKENI. DNA of the CDR3: TGTGCCAGCTCCCCCACTAGCGGCACCTACGAGCAGTACTTC. It is translated as CASSPTSGTYEQYF.

Only a few counts were recorded for this clonotype. The chain couples TRBV5-5 to TRBJ2-5; D perhaps matches TRBD2 (6 bases). CDR3 size: 14 residues. Trimming cost V 0 bases and J 7 bases, with 13 bases left between them. CDR1 SGHKS and CDR2 YYEKEE come from the germline V gene (reference sequence). The CDR3 sequence: CASSLDGGRGTQYF. In nucleotides, the CDR3 is TGTGCCAGCAGCTTGGATGGAGGGAGAGGGACCCAGTACTTC.

The chain is built from TRBV27 and TRBJ2-1, with 7 bases aligning to TRBD2. Germline values: CDR1 MNHEY, CDR2 SMNVEV (reference sequence). V trimming: 8 bases; J trimming: 4 bases; junction bases outside the gene matches: 8. This CDR3 contains 14 residues. The CDR3 reads CASLGGVGYNEQFF. In nucleotides, the CDR3 is TGTGCCAGCCTGGGGGGGGTGGGTTACAATGAGCAGTTCTTC.

There are a few counts of this clonotype. The rearrangement joins TRBV10-3 to TRBJ1-5; tentatively, D is TRBD1 (6 bases). This CDR3 contains 13 residues. Germline CDR1 and CDR2: ENHRY and SYGVKD. The V end lost 3 bases, the J end lost 4 bases, and 7 bases lay between the germline ends. This CDR3 is CAISEDRNQPQHF. The CDR3 DNA reads TGTGCCATCAGTGAAGACAGGAATCAGCCCCAGCATTTT.

The gene calls are TRBV2 and TRBJ1-5, with D unclear. Deletions cut 3 bases from V and 0 bases from J, with 9 bases between. The CDR3 has 15 residues. Looked up from germline, CDR1 is SNHLY and CDR2 is FYNNEI. This CDR3 is CASSDGTNSNQPQHF. The CDR3 nucleotides read TGTGCCAGCAGTGATGGAACAAATAGCAATCAGCCCCAGCATTTT. The full variable domain, completed using reference TRBV2 and TRBJ1-5, is EPEVTQTPSHQVTQMGQEVILRCVPISNHLYFYWYRQILGQKVEFLVSFYNNEISEKSEIFDDQFSVERPDGSNFTLKIRSTKLEDSAMYFCASSDGTNSNQPQHFGDGTRLSIL.